This T cell receptor (beta chain) stems from a study of a mutant IDH1 vaccine in newly diagnosed glioma. Time point reported: week 35, safety follow-up. One vaccine dose held 300 ug of mutant IDH1 20-mer peptide and came with topical imiquimod. About this clone itself: What it binds is not known.

The germline CDR1 and CDR2 sequences are SGHRS and YFSETQ. The CDR3 extends over 14 amino acids. The V gene lost 0 bases and the J gene lost 1 base, with 7 bases spanning the gap. The repertoire was sequenced with immunoSEQ multiplex PCR; TCRdb's copy has only in-frame clones and lacks some. The sample includes about 50,000 clones, 80% to 95% seen only once; the top ten take 2% to 2.5%. The chain carries TRBV5-1 and TRBJ1-1; the D is unclear. Here the sequenced sample was PBMCs, taken from a glioma patient whose treatment included an IDH1 peptide vaccine. The sequence was obtained from a man between 45 and 60 years old with glioma. The CDR3 DNA reads TGCGCCAGCAGCTTGGACCTTCGGAACACTGAAGCTTTCTTT. Its translation is CASSLDLRNTEAFF. The full variable domain, its missing parts supplied by reference TRBV5-1 and TRBJ1-1, is KAGVTQTPRYLIKTRGQQVTLSCSPISGHRSVSWYQQTPGQGLQFLFEYFSETQRNKGNFPGRFSGRQFSNSRSEMNVSTLELGDSALYLCASSLDLRNTEAFFGQGTRLTVV.